A selection of T cell receptor beta chains follows, all from one sample in a study of STAT3 mutations in large granular lymphocyte leukemia. The method was immunoSEQ multiplex PCR; TCRdb's version includes in-frame clones alone and lacks a portion of them. This sample has almost 25,000 clones, with about 94% found just once. The material sequenced was peripheral blood mononuclear cells. The source of these receptors is a man aged 40-50 years with T-cell large granular lymphocyte leukemia. Some clones in this sample may be carry-over from other donors' samples. CDR3s leave out the opening cysteine and the closing phenylalanine or tryptophan. The order of the fields is D gene, V gene, J gene, CDR3 protein. The D gene is left open where the match is weak.

TRBD1	TRBV7-2	TRBJ1-1	ASSSSGLQGLKAF
.	TRBV7-9	TRBJ2-1	ASSSPFARYNNEQF
TRBD1	TRBV7-9	TRBJ2-5	ASSLGQAGETQY
TRBD2	TRBV5-1	TRBJ2-1	ASSLSLAGGDEQF
TRBD1	TRBV7-9	TRBJ1-1	ASSLQGAGTEAF
.	TRBV19	TRBJ1-2	ASSMGGRGGPNYGYT
.	TRBV15	TRBJ1-6	ATSRDIGTAYSPLH
.	TRBV4-3	TRBJ1-1	ASSRSIGRGMNTEAF
.	TRBV29-1	TRBJ1-2	SVERGDGYT
.	TRBV6-6	TRBJ1-5	ASSLRDGENQPQH
TRBD2	TRBV2	TRBJ2-7	ASSDAGTRREQY
TRBD1	TRBV29-1	TRBJ1-2	SVGTGRSYGYT
TRBD2	TRBV30	TRBJ2-7	AWRAGGPGEQY
.	TRBV2	TRBJ2-7	ASGGMDYEQY
.	TRBV6-6	TRBJ2-7	ASSYSDEQY
TRBD1	TRBV5-4	TRBJ1-5	ASSPRTGGALYQPQH
TRBD2	TRBV4-3	TRBJ2-1	ASSQAAGGYNEQF
.	TRBV19	TRBJ2-1	ASSISQNEQF
TRBD1	TRBV29-1	TRBJ1-2	SVGQGSGYT
TRBD1	TRBV23-1	TRBJ1-5	ASSRSGGQQQPQH
.	TRBV7-9	TRBJ1-4	ASSSHLEKLF
TRBD2	TRBV28	TRBJ2-3	ASSLAGGQDTQY
TRBD2	TRBV6-5	TRBJ2-3	ASSPGTSLATQY
.	TRBV10-2	TRBJ2-2	ASSESRLGVSFTGELF
.	TRBV5-1	TRBJ2-7	ASSSSGGWTYEQY
.	TRBV6-5	TRBJ1-2	ASSRTAGHYGYT
.	TRBV7-9	TRBJ2-1	ASPSYNEQF
.	TRBV28	TRBJ1-5	ASSFPFDGGVNQPQH
TRBD2	TRBV29-1	TRBJ2-7	SVEVAGGREQY
.	TRBV5-1	TRBJ1-6	ASSLRRSSYNSPLH
TRBD1	TRBV18	TRBJ2-6	ASSPLDLGTGDGGANVLT